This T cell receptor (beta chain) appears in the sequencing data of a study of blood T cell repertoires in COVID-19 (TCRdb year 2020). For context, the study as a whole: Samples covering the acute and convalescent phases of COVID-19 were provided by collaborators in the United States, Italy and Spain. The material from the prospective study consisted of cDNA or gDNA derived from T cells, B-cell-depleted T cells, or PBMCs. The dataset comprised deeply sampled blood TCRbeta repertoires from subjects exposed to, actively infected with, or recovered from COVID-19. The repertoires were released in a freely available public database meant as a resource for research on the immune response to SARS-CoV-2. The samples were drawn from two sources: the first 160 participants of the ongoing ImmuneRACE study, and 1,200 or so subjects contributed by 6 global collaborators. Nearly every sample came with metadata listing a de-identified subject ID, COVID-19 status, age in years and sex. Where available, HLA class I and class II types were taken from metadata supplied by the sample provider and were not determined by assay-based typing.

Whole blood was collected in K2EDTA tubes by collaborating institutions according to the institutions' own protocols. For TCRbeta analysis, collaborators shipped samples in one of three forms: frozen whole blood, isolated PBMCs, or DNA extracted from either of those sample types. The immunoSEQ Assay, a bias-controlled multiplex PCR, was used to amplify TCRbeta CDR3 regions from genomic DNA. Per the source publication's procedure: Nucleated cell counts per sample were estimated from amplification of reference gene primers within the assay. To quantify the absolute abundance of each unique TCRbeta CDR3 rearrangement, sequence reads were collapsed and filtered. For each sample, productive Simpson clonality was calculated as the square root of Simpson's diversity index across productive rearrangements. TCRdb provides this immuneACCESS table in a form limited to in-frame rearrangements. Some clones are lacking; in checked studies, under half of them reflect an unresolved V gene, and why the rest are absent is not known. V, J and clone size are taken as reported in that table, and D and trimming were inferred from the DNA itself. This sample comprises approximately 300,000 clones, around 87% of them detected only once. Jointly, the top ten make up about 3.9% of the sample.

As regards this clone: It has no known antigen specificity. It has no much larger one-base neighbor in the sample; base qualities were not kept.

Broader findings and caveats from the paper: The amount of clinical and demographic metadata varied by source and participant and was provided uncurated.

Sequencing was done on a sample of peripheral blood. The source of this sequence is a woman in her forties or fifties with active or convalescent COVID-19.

The CDR3 in this case is CASSLGAGGLGTEAFF. The bases are TGTGCCAGCAGTTTGGGGGCAGGGGGCTTGGGTACTGAAGCTTTCTTT. The chain is made from TRBV27 and TRBJ1-1; the central 8 bases match TRBD1. Unmatched junction bases come to 11, with V trimmed by 3 bases and J by 5 bases. CDR1 and CDR2 are read off the germline V gene (reference sequence) as MNHEY and SMNVEV. Spanning cysteine to phenylalanine, the CDR3 consists of 16 amino acids. Only the CDR3 part of the read is kept: 48 bases, read in frame from the first base.